This T cell receptor (beta chain) emerged from a study of T cells in localized non-small cell lung cancer. The germline V and J ends were trimmed by 0 bases and 0 bases, with 12 bases remaining between them. From germline, CDR1 is LGHNA and CDR2 YSLEER. The CDR3 is made up of 17 amino acids. Clones were sequenced by immunoSEQ multiplex PCR, and TCRdb holds only the in-frame ones, with some missing. The sample gives tens of thousands of clones, roughly nine tenths of which show up once; 6.5% to 8.5% is in the top ten. Sequencing was performed on peripheral blood, taken before any cancer treatment. The chain couples TRBV4-3 to TRBJ1-3, with D uncertain. This TCR was recovered from a woman aged 35-75 years with stage I lung adenocarcinoma. The CDR3 loop is CASSQDLEVFSGNTIYF. For the CDR3, the DNA is TGCGCCAGCAGCCAAGATCTGGAAGTTTTCTCTGGAAACACCATATATTTT.